This T cell receptor (beta chain) came from a study of early T cells in non-severe SARS-CoV-2 infection (dated by TCRdb to the early 2020s). Looking at the study overall: Bulk RNA from unsorted whole blood was used for TCR sequencing, so alpha and beta chains could not be paired.

The study was a case-control design nested within a healthcare worker cohort in London, UK, with weekly nasopharyngeal swab PCR tests and blood sampling. Healthcare workers were enrolled in the week of the UK lockdown, from 23 to 31 March 2020, and were followed every week for up to roughly 15 weeks. This clonotype was counted at least ten times. What this receptor recognizes is not known. No much larger clone is present one base from it, and per-base qualities are unavailable. Library prep was done by 5' RACE. These reads were obtained on a NextSeq 500. Unique molecular identifiers were attached to individual cDNA molecules in the TCR library protocol so that sequencing error and PCR bias could be corrected. Sequencing covered both TCR alpha and beta chains, and within each sample the abundances of alpha and beta sequences were tightly co-correlated. The authors' analysis ran thus. Decombinator V4 was used to annotate TCR sequences for V gene, J gene and CDR3. TCRs were defined as expanded if a significant change between any two time points was detected under a Poisson model with p below 0.0001. Abundances of TCRs were expressed as counts per million after normalisation to the total number of TCRs sequenced in each sample. MAIT TCRs were defined by TRAV1-2 paired with TRAJ12, TRAJ20 or TRAJ33, and iNKT TCRs by TRAV10 paired with TRAJ18. VDJdb, accessed on 1 November 2021, was searched for TCRs annotated for CMV, EBV and SARS-CoV-2, and TCRs annotated for more than one antigen were excluded. TCRdb reprocessed the public reads (quality trimming at Q25 with fastp, clone calling with MiXCR) and kept in-frame beta chains. Each entry is one CDR3 protein sequence, shown with its most common DNA and genes. In this record, the V and J calls reflect TCRdb's handling and not the investigators' own analysis. This sample comprises roughly 41,000 distinct CDR3 sequences, around 4.5% of them detected only once. The top ten hold 4.8% of the sample.

Broader findings and caveats from the paper: Matching against VDJdb was skewed toward anti-spike CD8 responses, likely underestimated virus-specific expansions, and missed private and CD4 specificities.

Inclusive of the bounding cysteine and phenylalanine, the CDR3 is 15 residues long. Of all the DNA, just the CDR3 is kept, 45 bases in frame from base 1. After removal of 6 bases from V and 1 base from J, the junction retains 9 bases not matched to a gene. Sequenced input: whole blood. The origin of this receptor is an adult who was a healthcare worker with PCR-confirmed SARS-CoV-2 infection or an uninfected control (not recorded which). The chain is assembled from TRBV12-3 or TRBV12-4 and TRBJ2-7, with TRBD2 matching 7 junction bases. The nucleotide sequence reads as follows: TGTGCCAGCAGGGGGGAGGGCCGTAATTCCTACGAGCAGTACTTC. Translated, it reads CASRGEGRNSYEQYF.